In its sample, the clone carrying this T cell receptor beta chain was seen once. The protocol was immunoSEQ multiplex PCR, while the TCRdb copy is restricted to in-frame clones and leaves out a portion. The sample holds 55,000 to 80,000 clones, 95% seen once. This sample stems from a study of cytomegalovirus exposure and HLA in healthy donors. The CDR3 runs to 15 residues. Germline V lookup: CDR1 MNHEY, CDR2 SMNVEV (reference sequence). The V gene end was trimmed by 6 bases and the J gene end by 2 bases; junction bases not matched to a gene: 10. Sequences were obtained from PBMCs. This clonotype was sampled from a woman under 30 in good health and CMV-seropositive. The chain links TRBV27 to TRBJ2-7; 7 nucleotides line up with TRBD2. The CDR3 is CASRERPGGTYEQYF. The CDR3 DNA is TGTGCCAGCAGAGAACGCCCGGGGGGAACCTACGAGCAGTACTTC.